These 27 T cell receptor beta chains share one sample of origin, sequenced in a study of control samples from healthy donors and cancer patients. Using immunoSEQ multiplex PCR, the repertoire was profiled, and TCRdb retains in-frame clones only, with some absent. The table shows about 83,000 clones, with 91% occurring only once. The sequenced sample consisted of blood. These receptors came from a man between 25 and 39 years old in good health.

The chain carries TRBV5-1 and TRBJ2-7, with 8 nucleotides matching TRBD2. There are 15 residues in the CDR3. Per germline, CDR1 SGHRS and CDR2 YFSETQ. V trimming: 0 bases; J trimming: 3 bases; junction bases outside the gene matches: 5. The chain's CDR3 is CASSLVSSGYYEQYF. The DNA for the CDR3 is TGCGCCAGCAGCTTGGTTTCTAGCGGGTACTACGAGCAGTACTTC.

The rearrangement links TRBV25-1 to TRBJ2-5, with 8 bases that match TRBD1. V trimming: 5 bases; J trimming: 4 bases; junction bases outside the gene matches: 12. The CDR3 is made up of 16 amino acids. Germline loops: CDR1 MGHDK, CDR2 SYGVNS. The CDR3 protein is CASSNKSGTGIETQYF. The CDR3 nucleotides read TGTGCCAGCAGTAACAAATCCGGGACAGGAATAGAGACCCAGTACTTC.

This chain joins TRBV12-3 or TRBV12-4 and TRBJ1-5; D remains unclear. The CDR3 has 13 residues. Trimming removed 2 bases at V and 7 bases at J, with 9 bases between. The CDR3 coding sequence is TGTGCCAGCAGTTTATTGGGAGAGCAGCCCCAGCATTTT. Translation gives CASSLLGEQPQHF.

This clone was found once. The V and J genes are TRBV7-3 and TRBJ2-1, with D hard to call. V gave up 3 bases and J gave up 2 bases, with 8 bases separating them. This CDR3 is 14 amino acids long. Looked up from germline, CDR1 is SGHTA and CDR2 is FQGTGA. The CDR3: CASSLRGPYNEQFF. CDR3 DNA sequence: TGTGCCAGCAGCTTGCGCGGTCCCTACAATGAGCAGTTCTTC. Full variable domain (rest looked up from reference TRBV7-3 and TRBJ2-1): GAGVSQTPSNKVTEKGKYVELRCDPISGHTALYWYRQSLGQGPEFLIYFQGTGAADDSGLPNDRFFAVRPEGSVSTLKIQRTERGDSAVYLCASSLRGPYNEQFFGPGTRLTVL.

The rearrangement uses TRBV6-5 and TRBJ1-1; 9 nucleotides align to TRBD1. From germline, CDR1 is MNHEY and CDR2 SVGAGI. This CDR3 has 14 residues. V was clipped by 8 bases and J by 4 bases; unmatched bases: 8. CDR3 protein: CASSTGGVSTEAFF. In DNA form, the CDR3 reads TGTGCCAGCTCCACAGGGGGCGTGAGCACTGAAGCTTTCTTT.

The genes are TRBV30 and TRBJ2-7; 7 nucleotides agree with TRBD1. The CDR3 totals 13 residues. CDR1 is GTSNPN, CDR2 SVGIG, per germline (reference sequence). V shed 3 bases, J shed 1 base, and the junction held 3 bases outside the gene matches. CDR3 in amino acids: CAWSKTGSYEQYF. CDR3 DNA: TGTGCCTGGAGCAAGACAGGGTCCTACGAGCAGTACTTC. Full variable domain (remainder filled in from reference TRBV30 and TRBJ2-7): SQTIHQWPATLVQPVGSPLSLECTVEGTSNPNLYWYRQAAGRGLQLLFYSVGIGQISSEVPQNLSASRPQDRQFILSSKKLLLSDSGFYLCAWSKTGSYEQYFGPGTRLTVT.

The chain uses TRBV5-1 and TRBJ2-7; 8 bases agree with TRBD1. J gave up 0 bases and V 4 bases, and 12 bases lay outside the gene matches. Germline V CDR1 and CDR2: SGHRS, YFSETQ. This CDR3 spans 17 amino acids. This chain's CDR3 is CASSRAWSGTGSYEQYF. CDR3 DNA: TGCGCCAGCAGCCGAGCCTGGTCCGGGACAGGCTCCTACGAGCAGTACTTC.

This rearrangement joins TRBV6-5 to TRBJ2-5; 9 bases are shared with TRBD1. V gave up 1 base and J gave up 4 bases; unmatched junction bases: 4. From germline, CDR1 is MNHEY and CDR2 SVGAGI. The CDR3 totals 15 residues. The CDR3 DNA follows: TGTGCCAGCAGTTACTTTAACAGGGGGCGAGAGACCCAGTACTTC. Amino acids: CASSYFNRGRETQYF.

The chain combines TRBV27 with TRBJ2-2, with D possibly matching TRBD2 (6 bases). Germline V gene sequence: CDR1 MNHEY, CDR2 SMNVEV (reference sequence). Trimming shortened V by 6 bases and J by 8 bases, and 13 bases separated the two germline ends. This CDR3 is built from 13 residues. The CDR3 reads CASSSGVAGELFF. DNA of the CDR3: TGTGCCAGCAGCTCGGGGGTAGCGGGGGAGCTGTTTTTT.

The V gene is TRBV10-3, the J gene TRBJ2-3; D is perhaps TRBD1 or TRBD2 (6 bases each). CDR1 and CDR2 from the germline V gene are ENHRY and SYGVKD. V was cut by 6 bases and J by 4 bases, with 35 bases left in between. CDR3 length: 21 residues. This CDR3 is CAISNPGQNLTGTLRADTQYF. The CDR3 nucleotides read TGTGCCATCAGCAACCCCGGACAGAACCTAACCGGGACTCTGCGCGCAGATACGCAGTATTTT.

The chain combines TRBV5-1 with TRBJ2-1, with 11 bases matching TRBD2. Germline trimming cut 1 base from V and 9 bases from J; bases unmatched to any gene: 12. This CDR3 has 17 amino acids. The germline CDR1 and CDR2 sequences are SGHRS and YFSETQ. CDR3 loop: CASSLSPSGRTVSEQFF. In DNA, the CDR3 is TGCGCCAGCAGCTTGAGCCCTAGCGGGAGGACTGTGAGTGAGCAGTTCTTC.

This chain links TRBV5-4 with TRBJ1-1, with 7 bases matching TRBD1. Germline V gene sequence: CDR1 SGHNT, CDR2 YYREEE (reference sequence). CDR3 length: 15 residues. V dropped 1 base and J dropped 1; count of bases not matched to a gene: 4. The CDR3 sequence: CASSLPGGRNTEAFF. CDR3 coding DNA: TGTGCCAGCAGCTTGCCAGGGGGAAGGAACACTGAAGCTTTCTTT.

The CDR3 region has the DNA TGTGCCAGCAGCTCAGGGGGCGCGGAGACCCAGTACTTC. Translated, it gives CASSSGGAETQYF. V and J are TRBV5-5 and TRBJ2-5; 8 bases match TRBD1. Per germline, CDR1 SGHKS and CDR2 YYEKEE (reference sequence). Unmatched junction bases numbered 3, after V lost 3 bases and J lost 5 bases. The CDR3 covers 13 residues.

V usage is TRBV5-4 and J usage is TRBJ2-5; possible D gene TRBD1, 5 bases. V was trimmed by 5 bases and J by 2 bases, leaving 16 bases between them. Germline assignment: CDR1 SGHNT and CDR2 YYREEE (reference sequence). This CDR3 contains 15 residues. Written as DNA, the CDR3 is TGTGCCAGCAGTGGAGCCCAGGGCACACAAGAGACCCAGTACTTC. Its translation: CASSGAQGTQETQYF. Using reference TRBV5-4 and TRBJ2-5 for the parts outside the CDR3, the full variable domain is ETGVTQSPTHLIKTRGQQVTLRCSSQSGHNTVSWYQQALGQGPQFIFQYYREEENGRGNFPPRFSGLQFPNYSSELNVNALELDDSALYLCASSGAQGTQETQYFGPGTRLLVL.

J is TRBJ2-7 and V is TRBV5-5, with D unresolved. Trimming pared 3 bases from V and 1 base from J, leaving 11 bases between. Germline CDR1 SGHKS, CDR2 YYEKEE (reference sequence). The length of the CDR3 is 14 residues. CDR3 in amino acids: CASSYGLGSYEQYF. The DNA for the CDR3 is TGTGCCAGCAGCTACGGTTTAGGATCCTACGAGCAGTACTTC.

V gene TRBV4-2 combines with J gene TRBJ2-7, with 8 nucleotides matching TRBD1. The CDR3 sequence is 15 residues long. The germline gives CDR1 LGHNA, CDR2 YNFKEQ. The trim removed 3 bases at V and 1 base at J, leaving 5 bases unmatched. CDR3 nucleotides: TGTGCCAGCAGCCAGGAAGGACAGGGTTCCTACGAGCAGTACTTC. It specifies CASSQEGQGSYEQYF.

This clone was seen a handful of times. The chain carries TRBV7-9 and TRBJ1-6, with D possibly matching TRBD1 (5 bases). CDR1 and CDR2 (germline): SEHNR, FQNEAQ (reference sequence). The ends were cut back, 4 bases at V and 11 bases at J, with 18 bases in the middle. This CDR3 contains 15 residues. CDR3 residues: CASSSPAGPLAPLHF. CDR3 coding DNA: TGTGCCAGCAGCTCTCCGGCAGGGCCCTTGGCACCCCTCCACTTT.

The V and J genes are TRBV30 and TRBJ1-1; TRBD1 agrees at 9 bases. Germline lookup yields CDR1 GTSNPN and CDR2 SVGIG (reference sequence). CDR3 length: 14 residues. Trimming cost V 2 bases and J 9 bases; bases outside gene matches: 10. The CDR3 DNA reads TGTGCCTGGAGTCCCCCCGGACAGGGGATCAAAGCTTTCTTT. It encodes CAWSPPGQGIKAFF.

In this sample, this clone turned up a few times. The chain couples TRBV9 to TRBJ2-7, with D perhaps TRBD2 (5 bases). V lost 0 bases and J 0 bases, leaving 13 bases between the germline ends. Looked up from germline, CDR1 is SGDLS and CDR2 is YYNGEE. This CDR3 has 16 residues. The CDR3 protein is CASSVAEGHISYEQYF. The DNA of the CDR3 is TGTGCCAGCAGCGTAGCAGAGGGCCATATCTCCTACGAGCAGTACTTC.

The CDR3 DNA follows: TGTGCCAGCAGTCCGAGTAATGAGCAGTTCTTC. Translating it yields CASSPSNEQFF. This rearrangement joins TRBV6-2 or TRBV6-3 to TRBJ2-1; D unresolved. The V and J ends lost 5 bases and 7 bases respectively, with 6 bases between them. Germline V gene sequence: CDR1 MNHEY, CDR2 SVGEGT. The CDR3 runs 11 residues.

The chain employs TRBV28 and TRBJ2-5; D not resolved. This CDR3 contains 12 residues. Germline V gene data show CDR1 as MDHEN and CDR2 as SYDVKM. V was cut by 9 bases and J by 2 bases, with 10 bases left in between. The CDR3 bases are TGTGCCAGTGGGGTGCTTCAAGAGACCCAGTACTTC. Protein: CASGVLQETQYF.

The chain combines TRBV5-5 with TRBJ2-7; 9 bases line up with TRBD1. The CDR3 is 16 amino acids. V was pared by 2 bases and J by 5 bases, with 11 bases of the junction left unmatched. Germline V lookup: CDR1 SGHKS, CDR2 YYEKEE (reference sequence). For the CDR3, the DNA is TGTGCCAGCAGCTTCGATCCCCGGACAGGGGAGGACGAGCAGTACTTC. Encoded protein: CASSFDPRTGEDEQYF. The whole variable domain, filled in from reference TRBV5-5 and TRBJ2-7, reads DAGVTQSPTHLIKTRGQQVTLRCSPISGHKSVSWYQQVLGQGPQFIFQYYEKEERGRGNFPDRFSARQFPNYSSELNVNALLLGDSALYLCASSFDPRTGEDEQYFGPGTRLTVT.

The chain is built from TRBV23-1 and TRBJ1-3; D unclear. TRBV23-1 is an ORF for which the function is uncertain. The V and J ends lost 7 bases and 0 bases respectively, with 13 bases between them. The CDR3 contains 15 residues. CDR3 amino acids: CASIRAGSSGNTIYF. In nucleotides, the CDR3 is TGCGCCAGCATCCGGGCGGGGAGCTCTGGAAACACCATATATTTT.

The table lists this clone with a count of one. The gene calls are TRBV19 and TRBJ2-7; 8 bases line up with TRBD2. The CDR3 is 12 residues long. The germline gives CDR1 LNHDA, CDR2 SQIVND (reference sequence). Trimming took 4 bases from V and 7 from J; bases not matched to a gene: 3. CDR3 sequence: CASSTPSGEQYF. In nucleotides, the CDR3 is TGTGCCAGTAGTACCCCTAGCGGGGAGCAGTACTTC.

V and J are TRBV14 and TRBJ2-4; the match to TRBD2 covers 7 bases. After removal of 3 bases from V and 8 bases from J, the junction contained 4 bases not matched to a gene. There are 13 residues in the CDR3. In germline, CDR1 is SGHDN, CDR2 FVKESK. CDR3 bases: TGTGCCAGCAGCCAGAGGACTAGTCACATTCAGTACTTC. Protein product: CASSQRTSHIQYF.

The count of this clone is one. The rearrangement links TRBV2 to TRBJ1-1, with TRBD1 matching 7 bases. The CDR3 is made up of 14 amino acids. Germline V lookup: CDR1 SNHLY, CDR2 FYNNEI. The trim removed 6 bases at V and 4 bases at J, leaving 8 bases unmatched. The CDR3 DNA reads as TGTGCCAGCAGCCGGGGACAGTCCTTCACTGAAGCTTTCTTT. Translation: CASSRGQSFTEAFF.

CDR3 protein: CARLAGLTYEQYF. The CDR3 DNA is TGCGCCAGATTGGCGGGTCTGACCTACGAGCAGTACTTC. The chain combines TRBV5-1 with TRBJ2-7, with a tentative D call TRBD2 (5 bases). Germline V gene data show CDR1 as SGHRS and CDR2 as YFSETQ. V lost 8 bases to trimming and J lost 2 bases, with 14 bases between them. This CDR3 is built from 13 residues.